One and the same sample provided the 4 T cell receptor beta chains below, sequenced in a study of post-analysis software for immune sequencing data (dated by TCRdb to 2013 to 2016). Paper-wide results and their limitations: About five TRBV segments, including TRBV5-6, TRBV5-1 and TRBV20-1, were significantly more frequent in patients than controls.

Library preparation was by PCR. The reads were generated on an Illumina HiSeq 2500. To reduce PCR and sequencing biases, unique molecular identifiers were incorporated into the TCR beta cDNA libraries. TCRdb passed the public sequencing reads through fastp at Q25 and MiXCR, retaining productive beta sequences. One record per CDR3 amino acid sequence lists the most common genes and DNA. The sample has around 710,000 distinct CDR3 sequences on record, roughly 50% of them singletons. The ten largest clones add up to 4.9% of the sample. Their specific antigens are unknown. The sample consisted of blood. These receptors were taken from a girl aged 10 to 17 with multiple sclerosis.

This clonotype was seen repeatedly, ten times or more. The J gene is TRBJ2-5, the V gene TRBV7-2; D may be TRBD1 (5 bases). CDR3 length: 15 amino acids. Per germline, CDR1 SGHTA and CDR2 FQGNSA. V shed 3 bases and J shed 5 bases, with 16 bases lying between them. This chain's CDR3 is CASSLRPRGAETQYF. DNA of the CDR3: TGTGCCAGCAGCTTGAGGCCAAGGGGCGCGGAGACCCAGTACTTC.

V usage is TRBV7-9 and J usage is TRBJ2-3; D remains unclear. Germline V gene sequence: CDR1 SEHNR, CDR2 FQNEAQ (reference sequence). Trimming stripped 4 bases from V and 0 bases from J, with 11 bases between. The CDR3 extends over 15 amino acids. As DNA, the CDR3 is TGTGCCAGCAGCTCAGAACTGCTTAGCACAGATACGCAGTATTTT. The encoded protein is CASSSELLSTDTQYF.

The chain carries TRBV27 and TRBJ1-1, with 7 bases aligning to TRBD1. This CDR3 region has 14 residues. Germline assignment: CDR1 MNHEY and CDR2 SMNVEV (reference sequence). J lost 4 bases, V lost 6 bases, and 8 bases had no gene match. CDR3 DNA: TGTGCCAGCAGCAAACAGGGACAGAGCACTGAAGCTTTCTTT. Translating gives CASSKQGQSTEAFF.

The V gene is TRBV12-3 or TRBV12-4, the J gene TRBJ2-1, with 10 bases aligning to TRBD2. Trimming removed 2 bases from V and 6 bases from J; junction bases left unmatched: 7. The CDR3 contains 16 residues. The CDR3 sequence: CASSLTASGSVNEQFF. The CDR3, as DNA: TGTGCCAGCAGTTTAACCGCTAGCGGGAGTGTCAATGAGCAGTTCTTC.